These 10 T cell receptor beta chains originate from one sample sequenced in a study of OX40 agonist ivuxolimab in advanced cancers. Sequencing was performed with immunoSEQ multiplex PCR; in TCRdb, only in-frame clones are kept and a portion is missing. The sample carries nearly 110,000 clones, 90% recorded once. The source was CD4+ or CD8+ T cells sorted from blood, collected in a trial of the OX40 agonist ivuxolimab. The receptors stem from an adult with an advanced solid tumor such as melanoma, head and neck, liver or kidney cancer.

The chain joins TRBV27 to TRBJ2-1; 7 nucleotides match TRBD2. Germline CDR1 is MNHEY and CDR2 is SMNVEV (reference sequence). The V segment lost 4 bases and the J segment 4 bases; nucleotides outside the gene matches: 4. This CDR3 has 14 amino acids. The CDR3 bases are TGTGCCAGCAGTTCCGGACTAGTATACAATGAGCAGTTCTTC. This sequence encodes CASSSGLVYNEQFF.

The genes are TRBV4-2 and TRBJ2-7; possibly TRBD1 for D (6 bases). V shed 5 bases and J shed 3 bases, with 17 bases lying between them. Germline CDR1 LGHNA, CDR2 YNFKEQ. The length of the CDR3 is 15 residues. CDR3 sequence (DNA): TGTGCCAGCAGCTCGACCGGAACAGGGCACTACGAGCAGTACTTC. Protein sequence: CASSSTGTGHYEQYF.

In the case of this clone: Distinct nucleotide sequences in the sample also encode this CDR3. This sequence joins TRBV2 and TRBJ2-2, with 9 nucleotides matching TRBD2. Per germline, CDR1 SNHLY and CDR2 FYNNEI. CDR3 length equals 14 residues. The V gene end was trimmed by 6 bases and the J gene end by 4 bases; junction bases not matched to a gene: 3. CDR3 coding DNA: TGTGCCAGCAGGGGACTAGCAGGCACCGGGGAGCTGTTTTTT. It yields the protein CASRGLAGTGELFF.

For the CDR3, the DNA is TGTGCCAGCAGTCTGACTGACTTCAACACCGGGGAGCTGTTTTTT. Translating gives CASSLTDFNTGELFF. The V call is TRBV5-5, the J call TRBJ2-2; D remains unclear. V was shortened by 5 bases and J by 2 bases, with 13 bases between the two germline ends. Per the germline V gene, CDR1 is SGHKS and CDR2 is YYEKEE (reference sequence). The CDR3 spans 15 residues.

V gene TRBV21-1 combines with J gene TRBJ2-3; the DNA was not used to check the table's D call, TRBD2. TRBV21-1 is a pseudogene segment. This CDR3 spans 16 amino acids. The CDR3 loop reads CASSRQRGASPDTQYF. CDR3 in DNA: TGTGCCAGCAGCAGACAGCGGGGGGCCTCCCCAGATACGCAGTATTTT.

The V call is TRBV28, the J call TRBJ2-1, with TRBD2 matching 10 bases. The junction had 6 bases not matched to a gene; V was cut back by 1 base and J by 0 bases. The CDR3 is 18 residues long. In germline, CDR1 is MDHEN, CDR2 SYDVKM. In DNA, the CDR3 is TGTGCCAGCAGTTTATACGTAGCGGGGGGCAACTCCTACAATGAGCAGTTCTTC. It is translated as CASSLYVAGGNSYNEQFF.

In the case of this clone: The DNA is omitted, as the CDR3 cannot be located on it reliably, and the CDR3 follows TCRdb's listing. This rearrangement joins TRBV28 to TRBJ1-3. Germline-derived CDR1 and CDR2 are MDHEN and SYDVKM. The CDR3 length equals 16 residues, ends included. This CDR3 reads CASSSSGQGERNTIYF.

The chain carries TRBV2 and TRBJ1-2; 12 bases are shared with TRBD1. The CDR3 totals 14 residues. V dropped 6 bases and J dropped 4; count of bases not matched to a gene: 3. Germline CDR1 is SNHLY and CDR2 is FYNNEI. CDR3 sequence (DNA): TGTGCCAGCAGGGGACAGGGGGCGGCCTATGGCTACACCTTC. It encodes CASRGQGAAYGYTF.

This chain joins TRBV30 and TRBJ1-5; D remains unclear. Germline loops: CDR1 GTSNPN, CDR2 SVGIG (reference sequence). CDR3 length: 15 amino acids. The V gene lost 0 bases and the J gene lost 1 base, with 10 bases spanning the gap. CDR3: CAWSVQTMSNQPQHF. The CDR3 DNA is TGTGCCTGGAGTGTACAGACAATGAGCAATCAGCCCCAGCATTTT.

This sequence joins TRBV25-1 and TRBJ1-3, with unresolved D. The germline gives CDR1 MGHDK, CDR2 SYGVNS. Trimming took 3 bases from V and 0 from J, leaving 6 bases between them. This CDR3 comprises 14 residues. The CDR3: CASSEVRSGNTIYF. The CDR3 bases are TGTGCCAGCAGTGAGGTGCGCTCTGGAAACACCATATATTTT.